The clone carrying this TCR beta chain was found many times. These data are taken from a study of breast tumors, draining lymph nodes, adjacent tissues. The ends lost 6 bases at V and 5 bases at J; junction bases unmatched: 2. The CDR3 contains 14 residues. The V gene's germline CDR1 is LNHDA and CDR2 SQIVND (reference sequence). MiXCR was run by TCRdb on the multiplex PCR reads, yielding one entry per CDR3 protein. The sample lists 45,000 to 60,000 distinct CDR3 sequences; under 25% were seen once. The source is a female donor with breast cancer. Some clones in this sample may be carry-over from other donors' samples. The V gene is TRBV19, the J gene TRBJ2-1; 12 bases are a match to TRBD2. Source material: breast tumor tissue. CDR3 sequence reads: CASRLAGGDNEQFF. CDR3 nucleotides: TGTGCCAGTAGACTAGCGGGAGGTGACAATGAGCAGTTCTTC.